One sample yielded the 6 T cell receptor beta chains listed below, sequenced in a study of CD8 T cells in ankylosing spondylitis. From the 5' RACE reads, TCRdb called clonotypes with MiXCR, one entry per CDR3 protein. The sample consists of roughly 220,000 distinct CDR3 sequences, approximately 10% of them appearing once. Sample: blood, either unsorted or a sorted T cell fraction (not recorded which). Receptors originate from a male donor with ankylosing spondylitis or in good health (not recorded which).

This clonotype was seen at least ten times. The chain carries TRBV7-2 and TRBJ1-6; D unresolved. CDR3 length equals 15 residues. CDR1 is SGHTA and CDR2 is FQGNSA in the germline V gene. V lost 1 base and J 7 bases, leaving 11 bases between the germline ends. The CDR3 DNA follows: TGTGCCAGCAGCTTAGATGCCGGGATGAATTCACCCCTCCACTTT. It yields the protein CASSLDAGMNSPLHF.

The genes are TRBV4-2 and TRBJ2-1; D unclear. Germline V gene lookup returns CDR1 LGHNA and CDR2 YNFKEQ. The CDR3 extends over 13 amino acids. The V gene lost 0 bases and the J gene lost 9 bases, with 9 bases spanning the gap. CDR3 sequence: CASSQDRAPEQFF. As DNA, the CDR3 is TGTGCCAGCAGCCAAGATAGGGCACCTGAGCAGTTCTTC.

This clonotype was detected many times. This chain uses TRBV5-8 with TRBJ2-7, with 8 nucleotides matching TRBD1. CDR3 size: 15 residues. J gave up 1 base and V 4 bases, and 7 bases lay outside the gene matches. CDR1 and CDR2 (germline): SGHTS, YDEGEE. The CDR3 region has the DNA TGTGCCAGCAGCACCGGACAGGGTCGGTCCTACGAGCAGTACTTC. Amino acid sequence: CASSTGQGRSYEQYF.

This clonotype was seen ten or more times. The chain uses TRBV20-1 and TRBJ2-5; perhaps TRBD1 as D (6 bases). The CDR3 runs 14 residues. Trimming removed 5 bases at V and 0 bases at J, with 13 bases between. The germline gives CDR1 DFQATT, CDR2 SNEGSKA (reference sequence). The CDR3 DNA reads TGCAGTGCTGCGACAGGATGGTACCAAGAGACCCAGTACTTC. Protein sequence: CSAATGWYQETQYF.

The sample holds a few counts of this clonotype. The J gene is TRBJ2-1, the V gene TRBV24-1; D may correspond to TRBD1 or TRBD2 (5 bases each). The CDR3 totals 15 residues. The germline V and J ends were trimmed by 4 bases and 0 bases, with 9 bases remaining between them. Per germline, CDR1 KGHDR and CDR2 SFDVKD. The CDR3 DNA reads as TGTGCCACCAGTGACTCCGGGACCTCCTACAATGAGCAGTTCTTC. As protein: CATSDSGTSYNEQFF.

This clonotype came up many times. One junction end does not reproduce the germline sequence, and a read error may be involved. As DNA, the CDR3 is TGTGCTAGCAGTCCTGGGACATCACCAGATACGCAGTATTTT. This codes for CASSPGTSPDTQYF. V usage is TRBV7-7 and J usage is TRBJ2-3; D perhaps matches TRBD1 (6 bases). CDR1 is SSHAT and CDR2 is FNYEAQ in the germline V gene (reference sequence). The CDR3 is made up of 14 amino acids.